Following are 21 T cell receptor beta chains from one sample sequenced in a study of T-cell memory formation after mild COVID-19. One entry per CDR3 protein results from TCRdb running MiXCR on the 5' RACE reads. Found here are about 430,000 distinct CDR3 sequences, 20% to 25% of them singletons; the top ten hold around 8.7%. The sequenced sample consisted of PBMCs or a T cell subset sorted from them (not recorded which). The receptors originated from an adult woman who had mild COVID-19 (a few samples of this study predate the infection). Cell type and time point are not known.

V usage is TRBV4-1 and J usage is TRBJ2-1, with a tentative D call TRBD2 (6 bases). This CDR3 region has 16 residues. CDR1 is MGHRA and CDR2 is YSYEKL in the germline V gene. Trimming shortened V by 1 base and J by 10 bases, and 20 bases separated the two germline ends. The CDR3, as DNA: TGCGCCAGCAGCCAAGGGCCAGCGCGGGATCGGCCCGAGCAGTTCTTC. Translating it yields CASSQGPARDRPEQFF.

This sequence joins TRBV3-1 and TRBJ2-4; no definite D call. Germline lookup yields CDR1 LGHDT and CDR2 YNNKEL (reference sequence). The V end lost 1 base, the J end lost 15 bases, and 10 bases lay between the germline ends. The CDR3 has 11 residues. The CDR3 spells CASSQASPLYF. CDR3 in DNA: TGTGCCAGCAGCCAAGCTTCCCCTTTGTACTTC. The entire variable domain, with the rest obtained from reference TRBV3-1 and TRBJ2-4, is as follows: DTAVSQTPKYLVTQMGNDKSIKCEQNLGHDTMYWYKQDSKKFLKIMFSYNNKELIINETVPNRFSPKSPDKAHLNLHINSLELGDSAVYFCASSQASPLYFGAGTRLSVL.

This clonotype appeared a few times. This chain links TRBV7-9 with TRBJ1-2; TRBD1 matches 7 bases. The ends lost 8 bases at V and 8 bases at J; junction bases unmatched: 17. The CDR3 sequence is 15 residues long. CDR1 and CDR2 (germline): SEHNR, FQNEAQ (reference sequence). The CDR3 loop is CASVHQVDRAAGYTF. The DNA for the CDR3 is TGTGCCAGCGTACATCAGGTCGACAGGGCCGCGGGCTACACCTTC.

The V and J genes are TRBV4-1 and TRBJ2-1; 14 positions match TRBD2. The junction had 16 bases not matched to a gene; V was cut back by 6 bases and J by 6 bases. Germline values: CDR1 MGHRA, CDR2 YSYEKL. This CDR3 has 19 amino acids. The DNA for the CDR3 is TGCGCCAGCAGTCAGACACAACGACTAGCGGGGGGGGATCTCAATGAGCAGTTCTTC. Its translation: CASSQTQRLAGGDLNEQFF.

This clonotype was seen a handful of times. V is TRBV9 and J is TRBJ2-7; D unclear. In germline, CDR1 is SGDLS, CDR2 YYNGEE. The CDR3 extends over 14 amino acids. V dropped 0 bases and J dropped 2 bases, with 9 bases sitting between them. The CDR3, as DNA: TGTGCCAGCAGCGTAGGGAGCATCACCTACGAGCAGTACTTC. Its protein is CASSVGSITYEQYF.

The J gene is TRBJ1-1, the V gene TRBV27; D gene uncertain. Germline V gene data show CDR1 as MNHEY and CDR2 as SMNVEV (reference sequence). The length of the CDR3 is 16 residues. Deletions cut 6 bases from V and 6 bases from J, with 23 bases between. The DNA for the CDR3 is TGTGCCAGCAGCGCCGAGTTGACCCCCGGGAAGTCTGAAGCTTTCTTT. Protein: CASSAELTPGKSEAFF.

This clonotype was detected a few times. The chain combines TRBV6-1 with TRBJ1-1, with 9 bases lining up with TRBD1. Trimming removed 3 bases from V and 5 bases from J; junction bases left unmatched: 4. CDR3 length: 14 residues. Per the germline V gene, CDR1 is MNHNS and CDR2 is SASEGT. CDR3 sequence reads: CASSEWTGETEAFF. The CDR3 nucleotides read TGTGCCAGCAGTGAGTGGACAGGGGAAACTGAAGCTTTCTTT.

The V gene is TRBV5-1, the J gene TRBJ2-3; D perhaps matches TRBD2 (5 bases). Trimming took off 0 bases at V and 1 base at J, with 12 bases between the two ends. CDR1 and CDR2 (germline): SGHRS, YFSETQ. The CDR3 sequence is 16 residues long. The CDR3: CASSLETSSGTDTQYF. The CDR3 DNA reads TGCGCCAGCAGCTTGGAAACTAGTAGCGGCACAGATACGCAGTATTTT. The complete variable domain, with remaining parts taken from reference TRBV5-1 and TRBJ2-3, reads KAGVTQTPRYLIKTRGQQVTLSCSPISGHRSVSWYQQTPGQGLQFLFEYFSETQRNKGNFPGRFSGRQFSNSRSEMNVSTLELGDSALYLCASSLETSSGTDTQYFGPGTRLTVL.

The V gene is TRBV12-3 or TRBV12-4, the J gene TRBJ1-2; TRBD1 is a possible D gene (6 bases). The CDR3 is 17 residues long. Between the trimmed V and J ends, which lost 6 bases and 0 bases, there was a span of 20 bases. The CDR3 region is CASRRLAGEGTNYGYTF. DNA for the CDR3: TGTGCCAGCAGGCGCCTTGCAGGGGAAGGAACTAACTATGGCTACACCTTC.

This chain connects TRBV4-3 to TRBJ2-2; D gene ambiguous. The V gene's germline CDR1 is LGHNA and CDR2 YSLEER. The CDR3 has 15 residues. V was clipped by 0 bases and J by 1 base, with 6 bases between them. The CDR3 reads CASSQDRMNTGELFF. CDR3 sequence (DNA): TGCGCCAGCAGCCAAGATCGTATGAACACCGGGGAGCTGTTTTTT.

The chain recombines TRBV12-3 or TRBV12-4 with TRBJ2-2; D is possibly TRBD1 or TRBD2 (6 bases each). V shed 3 bases and J shed 5 bases, with 10 bases lying between them. The CDR3 has 14 amino acids. CDR3 region: CASSFGGRTGELFF. CDR3 nucleotide sequence: TGTGCCAGCAGTTTCGGGGGCCGGACCGGGGAGCTGTTTTTT.

The V gene is TRBV4-3, the J gene TRBJ1-1; D is unresolved. Per germline, CDR1 LGHNA and CDR2 YSLEER. Trimming stripped 1 base from V and 1 base from J, with 10 bases between. This CDR3 has 15 residues. CDR3 protein: CASSQARAQNTEAFF. The CDR3 DNA sequence: TGCGCCAGCAGCCAAGCCCGGGCCCAGAACACTGAAGCTTTCTTT.

This clonotype was detected a few times. The CDR3 here is CRRGQGLETQYF. For the CDR3, the DNA is TGCAGAAGGGGACAGGGGTTAGAGACCCAGTACTTC. This chain uses TRBV29-1 with TRBJ2-5; TRBD1 matches at 10 bases. Germline V gene lookup returns CDR1 SQVTM and CDR2 ANQGSEA. CDR3 length: 12 amino acids.

The chain has TRBV7-8 and TRBJ1-2, with D perhaps matching TRBD1 (5 bases). V lost 2 bases, J lost 8 bases, and 18 bases lay in between. The CDR3 is made up of 15 amino acids. Germline-derived CDR1 and CDR2 are SGHVS and FQNEAQ. CDR3 residues: CASSLWWGEADGYTF. As DNA, the CDR3 is TGTGCCAGCAGCTTATGGTGGGGGGAGGCCGACGGCTACACCTTC.

This chain links TRBV2 with TRBJ2-2; TRBD2 is a possible D gene (5 bases). Germline V gene data show CDR1 as SNHLY and CDR2 as FYNNEI. This CDR3 has 12 residues. Trimming cost V 9 bases and J 4 bases, with 9 bases left between them. Written as DNA, the CDR3 is TGTGCCAGGGAGGACTCCACCGGGGAGCTGTTTTTT. Encoded protein: CAREDSTGELFF. The variable domain in full, with the rest retrieved from reference TRBV2 and TRBJ2-2, is EPEVTQTPSHQVTQMGQEVILRCVPISNHLYFYWYRQILGQKVEFLVSFYNNEISEKSEIFDDQFSVERPDGSNFTLKIRSTKLEDSAMYFCAREDSTGELFFGEGSRLTVL.

The rearrangement uses TRBV11-2 and TRBJ2-3; no clear D gene. Germline V CDR1 and CDR2: SGHAT, FQNNGV. V lost 2 bases to trimming and J lost 8 bases, with 14 bases between them. The CDR3 covers 14 residues. CDR3: CASSLNLAVFTQYF. The CDR3 DNA reads TGTGCCAGCAGCTTAAATCTGGCCGTGTTTACGCAGTATTTT. Looking up the rest from reference TRBV11-2 and TRBJ2-3 gives the full variable domain: EAGVAQSPRYKIIEKRQSVAFWCNPISGHATLYWYQQILGQGPKLLIQFQNNGVVDDSQLPKDRFSAERLKGVDSTLKIQPAKLEDSAVYLCASSLNLAVFTQYFGPGTRLTVL.

The V gene is TRBV20-1, the J gene TRBJ2-5; the D is unclear. The CDR3 contains 11 residues. CDR1 is DFQATT, CDR2 SNEGSKA, per germline (reference sequence). Trimming took off 5 bases at V and 0 bases at J, with 4 bases between the two ends. For the CDR3, the DNA is TGCAGTGCTCCGTACCAAGAGACCCAGTACTTC. This translates into CSAPYQETQYF.

This clonotype was detected only a few times. This rearrangement joins TRBV12-3 or TRBV12-4 to TRBJ2-3; 9 positions agree with TRBD1. This CDR3 has 14 residues. Trimming at V came to 4 bases and at J to 6 bases, leaving 5 bases not matched to a gene. The CDR3 region has the DNA TGTGCCAGCAGTTCAGGGGACAGGGTGGATACGCAGTATTTT. As protein: CASSSGDRVDTQYF.

This chain joins TRBV25-1 and TRBJ2-7; D ambiguous. V was shortened by 4 bases and J by 5 bases, with 6 bases between the two germline ends. CDR3 length: 11 residues. Germline values: CDR1 MGHDK, CDR2 SYGVNS. This CDR3 is CASSARDEQYF. The CDR3 bases are TGTGCCAGCAGTGCCAGAGACGAGCAGTACTTC.

The chain has TRBV6-2 or TRBV6-3 and TRBJ1-1, with D perhaps matching TRBD1 (5 bases). The germline V and J ends were trimmed by 0 bases and 5 bases, with 13 bases remaining between them. Germline CDR1 reads MNHEY; CDR2 reads SVGEGT. The CDR3 runs to 15 residues. DNA for the CDR3: TGTGCCAGCAGTTACTCGATCGGGGCGGAGACTGAAGCTTTCTTT. Its translation: CASSYSIGAETEAFF.

The rearrangement uses TRBV29-1 and TRBJ2-7; D gene uncertain. V was pared by 4 bases and J by 0 bases, with 10 bases between. The V gene's germline CDR1 is SQVTM and CDR2 ANQGSEA. The CDR3 is 13 amino acids. The CDR3 is CSVVSDISYEQYF. DNA for the CDR3: TGCAGCGTTGTGAGTGACATCTCCTACGAGCAGTACTTC.